This T cell receptor beta chain originates from a study of blood T cells in healthy people across ages. Study-level points and caveats: Both higher diversity and more naive CD4+ cells marked long-lived donors when set against aged donors.

V lost 7 bases and J 7 bases, leaving 13 bases between the germline ends. CDR3 size: 11 residues. Germline-derived CDR1 and CDR2 are SQVTM and ANQGSEA. The second PCR ran roughly 6 to 12 cycles with a sample-barcoded 5' primer and J-beta primers. From the 5' RACE reads, TCRdb called clonotypes with MiXCR, one entry per CDR3 protein. The data show about 800,000 distinct CDR3 sequences, with 35% to 50% seen just once and 15% to 20% held by the top ten. This clonotype turned up a few times. Its antigen is unknown. This TCR derives from a man older than 75 in good health. The rearrangement uses TRBV29-1 and TRBJ1-1; D ambiguous. Sequencing was carried out using blood. CDR3 in amino acids: CSAEGFGEAFF. The DNA for the CDR3 is TGCAGCGCAGAGGGTTTTGGTGAAGCTTTCTTT. Based on the CDR3 plus reference TRBV29-1 and TRBJ1-1, the full variable domain is SAVISQKPSRDICQRGTSLTIQCQVDSQVTMMFWYRQQPGQSLTLIATANQGSEATYESGFVIDKFPISRPNLTFSTLTVSNMSPEDSSIYLCSAEGFGEAFFGQGTRLTVV.